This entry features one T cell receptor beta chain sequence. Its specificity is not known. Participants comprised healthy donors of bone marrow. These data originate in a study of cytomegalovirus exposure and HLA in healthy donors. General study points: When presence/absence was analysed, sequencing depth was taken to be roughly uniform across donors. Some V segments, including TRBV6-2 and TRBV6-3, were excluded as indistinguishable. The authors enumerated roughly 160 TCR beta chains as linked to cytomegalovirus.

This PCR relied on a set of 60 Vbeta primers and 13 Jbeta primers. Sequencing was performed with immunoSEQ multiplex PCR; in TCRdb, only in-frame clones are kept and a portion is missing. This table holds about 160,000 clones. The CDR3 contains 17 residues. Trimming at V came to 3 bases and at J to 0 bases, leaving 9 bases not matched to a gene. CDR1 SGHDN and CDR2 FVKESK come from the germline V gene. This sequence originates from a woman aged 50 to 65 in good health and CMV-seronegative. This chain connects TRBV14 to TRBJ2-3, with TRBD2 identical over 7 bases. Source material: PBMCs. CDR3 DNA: TGTGCCAGCAGCCAGGGCCGAATACTAGCGAGCACAGATACGCAGTATTTT. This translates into CASSQGRILASTDTQYF.